In its sample, the clone carrying this TCR beta chain was seen a few times. The data were obtained in a study of T cell changes during pregnancy in multiple sclerosis. Using immunoSEQ multiplex PCR, the repertoire was profiled, and TCRdb retains in-frame clones only, with some absent. The sample includes roughly 100,000 clones, approximately 90% of them seen just once. V gave up 5 bases and J gave up 7 bases, with 9 bases separating them. This CDR3 is built from 13 residues. From germline, CDR1 is SEHNR and CDR2 FQNEAQ (reference sequence). This clonotype was sampled from a female donor with multiple sclerosis, enrolled in a pregnancy study. The source was peripheral blood, collected after pregnancy. The chain couples TRBV7-9 to TRBJ1-6, with D unclear. DNA for the CDR3: TGTGCCAGCAGCCCACAGCAAAATTCACCCCTCCACTTT. Translated, it gives CASSPQQNSPLHF.